This T cell receptor beta chain was documented in a study of radiotherapy plus CTLA-4 blockade in lung cancer. For the study at large: Among patients, approximately 19% showed objective responses, and around 30% had disease control. Findings and limits, study-wide: Once radiotherapy plus ipilimumab had been given, TCR clones derived from tumor expanded in blood.

TCRdb's table, derived via immunoSEQ multiplex PCR, lists solely in-frame clones and lacks some. The table includes about 59,000 clones, about 70% detected once. Relative to its sample, this clone is medium-sized. As yet, its antigen is unknown. The material sequenced was peripheral blood, taken from a patient treated with radiotherapy plus ipilimumab. The TCR was taken from a human donor with non-small cell lung cancer whose response to radiotherapy plus ipilimumab could not be evaluated.

CDR3 bases: TGTGCCAGCAGCCAAAACCGGGACAGAGTGGGCTATGGCTACACCTTC. Translating it yields CASSQNRDRVGYGYTF. The chain joins TRBV13 to TRBJ1-2, with 7 bases fitting TRBD1. There are 16 residues in the CDR3. Germline V gene data show CDR1 as PRHDT and CDR2 as FYEKMQ (reference sequence). V gave up 5 bases and J gave up 4 bases; unmatched junction bases: 13. The full variable domain, its missing parts supplied by reference TRBV13 and TRBJ1-2, is AAGVIQSPRHLIKEKRETATLKCYPIPRHDTVYWYQQGPGQDPQFLISFYEKMQSDKGSIPDRFSAQQFSDYHSELNMSSLELGDSALYFCASSQNRDRVGYGYTFGSGTRLTVV.